Sequencing of this T cell receptor (beta chain) was carried out in a study of shared clonotypes between healthy human individuals. Generated by immunoSEQ multiplex PCR, the TCRdb table keeps only in-frame clones and is missing some. The table has 850,000 to 1,100,000 clones, around 77% seen once; the top ten hold approximately 0.9%. The V and J ends lost 8 bases and 0 bases respectively, with 10 bases between them. The CDR3 is 13 amino acids. Germline V gives CDR1 MNHNS, CDR2 SASEGT. Notes on this clone: Its antigen is not identified.

Broader study findings: Non-shared clonotypes had lower generation probabilities than clonotypes shared by all four sorted-subset donors.

The J gene is TRBJ1-2, the V gene TRBV6-1, with D maybe TRBD1 (6 bases). Sequenced material: memory CD4+ T cells from PBMCs. Noted subset: CD45RA-negative fraction. This clonotype originated in a man younger than 35 in good health. Some clones in this sample may be carry-over from other donors' samples. The CDR3 sequence is CASRTDSNYGYTF. The CDR3 nucleotides read TGTGCCAGCCGGACAGATTCTAACTATGGCTACACCTTC.